This is a list of T cell receptor beta chains from one sample in a study of shared clonotypes between healthy human individuals. Clones were sequenced by immunoSEQ multiplex PCR, and TCRdb holds only the in-frame ones, with some missing. The table includes 2.3 million or so clones, 93% detected once. Sequencing input: naive CD4+ T cells from PBMCs. Receptor source: a man aged 18 to 29 in good health. Some clones in this sample may be carry-over from other donors' samples. CDR3s include the opening cysteine and the closing phenylalanine or tryptophan. A D gene is named only where the DNA matches it firmly. Where a row states a size, it is once, few, many or the class of an expanded clone; other rows omit it.

clone_size	v_call	d_call	j_call	cdr3_nt	cdr3_aa
once	TRBV7-2	-	TRBJ1-5	TGTGCCAGCAGGGAGAGGGGACAGCCCCAGCATTTT	CASRERGQPQHF
-	TRBV4-3	TRBD2	TRBJ2-3	TGCGCCAGCAGCCGGAGACTAGCGGGAGAGTCTAGCACAGATACGCAGTATTTT	CASSRRLAGESSTDTQYF
-	TRBV10-3	-	TRBJ2-2	TGTGCCATCAGTGTGGTGAACACCGGGGAGCTGTTTTTT	CAISVVNTGELFF
-	TRBV5-8	-	TRBJ2-5	TGTGCCAGCAGCTTGACAGGGTCCAAAGAGACCCAGTACTTC	CASSLTGSKETQYF
-	TRBV6-1	TRBD1	TRBJ2-5	TGTGCCAGCGCAGGGGGCGGGGAGACCCAGTACTTC	CASAGGGETQYF
-	TRBV5-1	TRBD2	TRBJ2-2	TGCGCCAGCAGCATGGCCTTGGCTAGCGGGATGGCCGGGGAGCTGTTTTTT	CASSMALASGMAGELFF
-	TRBV6-5	-	TRBJ2-5	TGTGCCAGCAGTTACCTGGCAGGCAGGGGTGGGACCCAGTACTTC	CASSYLAGRGGTQYF
once	TRBV9	TRBD1	TRBJ2-5	TGTGCCAGCAGCTCCCGACAGGGGGCCCAAGAGACCCAGTACTTC	CASSSRQGAQETQYF
-	TRBV7-9	-	TRBJ2-2	TGTGCCAGCAGCCCACAGGGGAGGGACACCGGGGAGCTGTTTTTT	CASSPQGRDTGELFF
-	TRBV4-3	TRBD1	TRBJ2-3	TGCGCCAGCAGCCGAGGGGGCATCACAGATACGCAGTATTTT	CASSRGGITDTQYF
-	TRBV5-1	TRBD2	TRBJ2-7	TGCGCCAGCAGCTTGAGAGCGGGAAGAATCAACGAGCAGTACTTC	CASSLRAGRINEQYF
-	TRBV5-1	-	TRBJ1-5	TGCGCCAGCAGCTTATTGTTGCCCCAGCATTTT	CASSLLLPQHF
-	TRBV6-5	-	TRBJ1-1	TGTGCCAGCAGTTACGTAACACCCCCTGGCCCTGAAGCTTTCTTT	CASSYVTPPGPEAFF
-	TRBV15	-	TRBJ1-5	TGTGCCACCAGCAGAGATAGGGTCAATCAGCCCCAGCATTTT	CATSRDRVNQPQHF
once	TRBV5-1	TRBD1	TRBJ2-7	TGCGCCAGCAGCTTCATGGGGACAGAAAGCTACGAGCAGTACTTC	CASSFMGTESYEQYF
-	TRBV5-4	-	TRBJ2-7	TGTGCCAGCAGCCAGGGTGGGTCGGAGGGAGATTTGGAGCAGTACTTC	CASSQGGSEGDLEQYF
-	TRBV14	-	TRBJ2-6	TGTGCCAGCAGCCAAGAACGAGCCGCAAATGCTGGGGCCAACGTCCTGACTTTC	CASSQERAANAGANVLTF
-	TRBV30	-	TRBJ1-1	TGTGCCTGGAGCCGGCAAGAGAACACTGAAGCTTTCTTT	CAWSRQENTEAFF
once	TRBV5-1	TRBD1	TRBJ2-5	TGCGCCAGCAGCTTACAGGACAGGAGCCAAGAGACCCAGTACTTC	CASSLQDRSQETQYF